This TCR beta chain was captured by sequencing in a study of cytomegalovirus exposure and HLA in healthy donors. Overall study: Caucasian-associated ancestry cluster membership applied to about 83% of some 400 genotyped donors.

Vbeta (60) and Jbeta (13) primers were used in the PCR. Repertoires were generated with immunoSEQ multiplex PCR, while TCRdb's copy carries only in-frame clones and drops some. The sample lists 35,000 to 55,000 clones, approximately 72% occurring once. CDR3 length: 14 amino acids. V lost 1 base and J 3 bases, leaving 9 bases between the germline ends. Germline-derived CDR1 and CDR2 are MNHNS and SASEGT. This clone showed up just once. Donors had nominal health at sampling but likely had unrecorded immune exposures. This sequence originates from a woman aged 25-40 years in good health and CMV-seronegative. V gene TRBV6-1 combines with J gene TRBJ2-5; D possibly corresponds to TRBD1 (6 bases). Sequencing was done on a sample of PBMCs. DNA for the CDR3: TGTGCCAGCAGTGAAGACAGGGTCAAAGAGACCCAGTACTTC. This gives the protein CASSEDRVKETQYF.